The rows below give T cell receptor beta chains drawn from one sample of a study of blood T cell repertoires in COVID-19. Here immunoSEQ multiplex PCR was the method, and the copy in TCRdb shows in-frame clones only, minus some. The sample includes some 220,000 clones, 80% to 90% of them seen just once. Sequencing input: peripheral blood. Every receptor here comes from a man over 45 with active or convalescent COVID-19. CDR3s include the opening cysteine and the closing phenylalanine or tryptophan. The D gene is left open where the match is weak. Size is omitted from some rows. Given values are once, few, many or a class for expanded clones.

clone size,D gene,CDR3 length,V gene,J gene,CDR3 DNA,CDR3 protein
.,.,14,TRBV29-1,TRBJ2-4,TGCAGCGTTGAGGCCCCAGGGACCAAAAACATTCAGTACTTC,CSVEAPGTKNIQYF
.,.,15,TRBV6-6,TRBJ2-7,TGTGCCAGCAGTTCCCTCACTAGTGGGGCCTACGAGCAGTACTTC,CASSSLTSGAYEQYF
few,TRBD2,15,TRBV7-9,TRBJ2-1,TGTGCCAGCAGCTGGCTAGCGGGAGGCTACGATGAGCAGTTCTTC,CASSWLAGGYDEQFF
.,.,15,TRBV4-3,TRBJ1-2,TGCGCCAGCAGCCAAGCCCACGGGGTTGCCTATGGCTACACCTTC,CASSQAHGVAYGYTF
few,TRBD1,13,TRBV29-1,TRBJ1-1,TGCAGCGTAGCGACCGGACAGGGTTCGGTGGCTTTCTTT,CSVATGQGSVAFF
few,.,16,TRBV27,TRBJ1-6,TGTGCCAGCAGTTTTTACGCGGCGGGGGGCGCCTCACCCCTCCACTTT,CASSFYAAGGASPLHF
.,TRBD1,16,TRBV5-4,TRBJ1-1,TGTGCCAGCAGCTCCCGGGACAGGGGAATGAACACTGAAGCTTTCTTT,CASSSRDRGMNTEAFF
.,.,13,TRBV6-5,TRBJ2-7,TGTGCCAGCACACGGGACTTAGTCTACGAGCAGTACTTC,CASTRDLVYEQYF
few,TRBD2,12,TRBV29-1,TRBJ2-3,TGCAGCGTTGGGACGCGGCGGGGGAAGCAGTATTTT,CSVGTRRGKQYF
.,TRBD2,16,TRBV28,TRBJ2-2,TGTGCCAGCAGCTTCCTCCGCGGGGGGTCTGACGGGGAGCTGTTTTTT,CASSFLRGGSDGELFF
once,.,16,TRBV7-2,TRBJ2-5,TGTGCCAGCACCCCCTTTGGTGGGGGGGCGTGGGAGACCCAGTACTTC,CASTPFGGGAWETQYF
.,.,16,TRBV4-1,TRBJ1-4,TGCGCCAGCAGCCAAACAGGGCCTGCTACTAATGAAAAACTGTTTTTT,CASSQTGPATNEKLFF
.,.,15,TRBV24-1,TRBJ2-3,TGTGCCACCAGTGATTTCCTGAGTGGAGCAGATACGCAGTATTTT,CATSDFLSGADTQYF
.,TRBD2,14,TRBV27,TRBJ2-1,TGTGCCAGCAGGTGGGCTAGCGGCCACAATGAGCAGTTCTTC,CASRWASGHNEQFF
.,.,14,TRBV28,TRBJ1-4,TGTGCCAGCACACAGGGTACTTCTAATGAAAAACTGTTTTTT,CASTQGTSNEKLFF
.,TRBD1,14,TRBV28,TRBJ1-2,TGTGCCAGCAGATTGACAGGGCCCAACTATGGCTACACCTTC,CASRLTGPNYGYTF
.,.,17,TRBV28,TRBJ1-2,TGTGCCAGCAGAGCAATTTCGGGACACGGCCTTAACTATGGCTACACCTTC,CASRAISGHGLNYGYTF
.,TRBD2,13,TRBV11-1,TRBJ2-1,TGTGCCAGCAGCTTAGAGGGAGGGAATGAGCAGTTCTTC,CASSLEGGNEQFF
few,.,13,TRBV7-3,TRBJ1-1,TGTGCCAGCAGCCGACAGTTGAACACTGAAGCTTTCTTT,CASSRQLNTEAFF
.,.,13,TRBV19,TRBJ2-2,TGTGCCAGTAGCATCCGGAGGGTCGGGGAGCTGTTTTTT,CASSIRRVGELFF
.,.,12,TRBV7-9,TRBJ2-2,TGTGCCACAGATACGCACACCGGGGAGCTGTTTTTT,CATDTHTGELFF
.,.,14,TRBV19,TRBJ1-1,TGTGCCAGTAGTATAAAGGGAGTGAGCACTGAAGCTTTCTTT,CASSIKGVSTEAFF
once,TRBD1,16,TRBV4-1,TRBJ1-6,TGCGCCAGCAGCCAACCGACAGGGGCTTATAATTCACCCCTCCACTTT,CASSQPTGAYNSPLHF
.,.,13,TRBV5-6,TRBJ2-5,TGTGCCAGCCAGACCCGGGGACAAGAGACCCAGTACTTC,CASQTRGQETQYF
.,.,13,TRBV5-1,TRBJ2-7,TGCGCCAGCAGCTTGCCACAGGGCGACGAGCAGTACTTC,CASSLPQGDEQYF
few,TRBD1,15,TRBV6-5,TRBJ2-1,TGTGCCAGCACCCAGCCGGGACAGGCTCACAATGAGCAGTTCTTC,CASTQPGQAHNEQFF
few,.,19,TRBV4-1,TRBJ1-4,TGCGCCAGCAGCCATGGAACAGGGAGTTGGGGAACGGCTAATGAAAAACTGTTTTTT,CASSHGTGSWGTANEKLFF
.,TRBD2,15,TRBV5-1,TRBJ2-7,TGCGCCAGCAGCTTGTTCGGGGGGGCCGGGTACGAGCAGTACTTC,CASSLFGGAGYEQYF
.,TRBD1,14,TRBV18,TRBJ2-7,TGTGCCAGCTCACCCGGGACAGGGGGCTACGAGCAGTACTTC,CASSPGTGGYEQYF
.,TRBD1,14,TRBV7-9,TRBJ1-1,TGTGCCAGCAGCTCAGACAGGGGGAGAGCTGAAGCTTTCTTT,CASSSDRGRAEAFF
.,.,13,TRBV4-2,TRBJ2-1,TGTGCCAGCAGCGGGGAGCGGGACACCGAGCAGTTCTTC,CASSGERDTEQFF
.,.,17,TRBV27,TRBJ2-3,TGTGCCAGCAGTTTATCTTCTCTAGCGAGTGGCACAGATACGCAGTATTTT,CASSLSSLASGTDTQYF
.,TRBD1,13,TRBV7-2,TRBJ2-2,TGTGCCAGCAGCTTAGAAAGGGGGCAGGAGCTGTTTTTT,CASSLERGQELFF
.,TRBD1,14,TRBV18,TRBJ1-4,TGTGCCAGCTCACCAGTCAGGGGGCTTGAAAAACTGTTTTTT,CASSPVRGLEKLFF
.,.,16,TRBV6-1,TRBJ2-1,TGTGCCAGCAGTGGTGCAACGGGAGCCTCCTACAATGAGCAGTTCTTC,CASSGATGASYNEQFF
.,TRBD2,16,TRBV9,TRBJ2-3,TGTGCCAGCAGCATTTCCGGGACTAGCGGGAGGTATACGCAGTATTTT,CASSISGTSGRYTQYF
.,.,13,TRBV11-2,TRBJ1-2,TGTGCCAGCAGCTCCGGACAGTCCTATGGCTACACCTTC,CASSSGQSYGYTF
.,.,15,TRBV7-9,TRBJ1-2,TGTGCCAGCAGCTTAGTTGGCAGGGCGTTTTATGGCTACACCTTC,CASSLVGRAFYGYTF